These T cell receptor beta chains were read from a single sample in a study of T cells in Graves' hyperthyroidism and ophthalmopathy. From the multiplex PCR reads, TCRdb called clonotypes with MiXCR, one entry per CDR3 protein. The data contain around 800,000 distinct CDR3 sequences, approximately 40% of them seen just once; the ten biggest clones take up 8.9%. The sequenced sample was blood. Receptors were obtained from a man between 18 and 29 years old with Graves' hyperthyroidism. Both conserved end residues are part of each CDR3. The D gene is left open where the match is weak. Clone size is given for some rows only: seen once, a few or many times, or a class if the clone is expanded.

>.|TRBV2|many|TRBJ1-1
TGTGCCAGCAAAGTGGGCCCCGGGGCTTTCTTT
CASKVGPGAFF
>.|TRBV25-1|.|TRBJ1-2
TGTGCCAGCTCCCCTGGGGCAGCCGGCTATGGCTACACCTTC
CASSPGAAGYGYTF
>.|TRBV2|.|TRBJ1-1
TGTGCCAGCAGTGGGGGAGGGCCGAGGTCAGCTTTCTTT
CASSGGGPRSAFF
>.|TRBV7-8|many|TRBJ2-5
TGTGCCAGCAGCCCCCCCGGGGTGGGAGAGACCCAGTACTTC
CASSPPGVGETQYF
>TRBD1|TRBV11-2|few|TRBJ1-3
TGTGCCAGCAGCCAAGATCAGACAGGGATGAGCTCTGGAAACACCATATATTTT
CASSQDQTGMSSGNTIYF
>TRBD1|TRBV12-3/TRBV12-4|.|TRBJ2-5
TGTGCCAGCAGGTCCCCGGACAGGGAGGAGACCCAGTACTTC
CASRSPDREETQYF
>TRBD1|TRBV7-9|many|TRBJ1-6
TGTGCCAGCAGCTTAGTGGGACAGAATTCACCCCTCCACTTT
CASSLVGQNSPLHF
>.|TRBV19|.|TRBJ1-1
TGTGCCAGTAGTAAACCCACCCTCGCAGCTTTCTTT
CASSKPTLAAFF
>TRBD1|TRBV5-1|.|TRBJ1-2
TGCGCCAGCAGGGAGTCGACAGGGAGGAATGGCTACACCTTC
CASRESTGRNGYTF
>.|TRBV2|many|TRBJ1-1
TGTGCCAGCATCACCACTGAAGCTTTCTTT
CASITTEAFF
>.|TRBV7-2|many|TRBJ2-5
TGTGCCAGCAGCCGGGGAGCGGGCCAAGAGACCCAGTACTTC
CASSRGAGQETQYF
>.|TRBV4-1|.|TRBJ1-4
TGCGCCAGCAGCCAAGGCTCGCCGCTAAGGCTGTTTTTT
CASSQGSPLRLFF
>.|TRBV5-6|.|TRBJ1-1
TGTGCCAGCAGCTTGACACTGAGGAACACTGAAGCTTTCTTT
CASSLTLRNTEAFF
>TRBD1|TRBV6-6|.|TRBJ2-2
TGTGCCAGCAGTTCAGCACGCTCCGGGACAGGGACTCACGGGGAGCTGTTTTTT
CASSSARSGTGTHGELFF
>.|TRBV5-6|many|TRBJ2-6
TGTGCCAGCAGCTTGCTTTTAGAGTGGTCCAGCCGGGCCAACGTCCTGACTTTC
CASSLLLEWSSRANVLTF
>TRBD1|TRBV5-1|few|TRBJ2-7
TGCGCCAGCAAGCGCGGGACAGGGCCCGACGAGCAGTACTTC
CASKRGTGPDEQYF
>.|TRBV7-9|many|TRBJ1-1
TGTGCCAGCAGCTTACCTGGGGGGCTCGACACTGAAGCTTTCTTT
CASSLPGGLDTEAFF
>.|TRBV19|few|TRBJ1-5
TGTGCCAGTAGTATAGATCATGGAGGGTTGACGCCCCAGCATTTT
CASSIDHGGLTPQHF
>.|TRBV6-5|.|TRBJ1-3
TGTGCCAGCAGTTACGATCACGGCGCTGGAAACACCATATATTTT
CASSYDHGAGNTIYF
>.|TRBV19|many|TRBJ1-6
TGTGCCACCCAGACAGGCAAAGAAAATTCACCCCTCCACTTT
CATQTGKENSPLHF
>TRBD1|TRBV5-1|.|TRBJ1-5
TGCGCCAGCAGCAGAGATTCGGGACAGGGGGAAATGCGCAATCAGCCCCAGCATTTT
CASSRDSGQGEMRNQPQHF
>TRBD1|TRBV25-1|.|TRBJ2-2
TGTGCCAGCTCACCATGGAGGCAGGGGGACACCGGGGAGCTGTTTTTT
CASSPWRQGDTGELFF
>TRBD2|TRBV3-1|.|TRBJ2-7
TGTGCCAGCAGTGGGACTACCCCCTACGAGCAGTACTTC
CASSGTTPYEQYF
>.|TRBV9|few|TRBJ2-7
TGTGCCAGCAGCGTGTTCCGGGACGGTCCATACGAGCAGTACTTC
CASSVFRDGPYEQYF
>.|TRBV15|many|TRBJ2-5
TGTGCCACCAGCAAACGAACCGGCGGAGAAGAGACCCAGTACTTC
CATSKRTGGEETQYF
>TRBD1|TRBV6-6|.|TRBJ1-1
TGTGCCAGCAGTTACTCGGGGACAGGGATGAGGTACACTGAAGCTTTCTTT
CASSYSGTGMRYTEAFF
>.|TRBV2|few|TRBJ1-1
TGTGCCAGCAGTGACCGAAGAGACCGGAACACTGAAGCTTTCTTT
CASSDRRDRNTEAFF
>TRBD1|TRBV5-4|few|TRBJ1-5
TGTGCCAGCAGCCAACAGGGGCGGGAACAGCCCCAGCATTTT
CASSQQGREQPQHF
>.|TRBV9|.|TRBJ1-1
TGTGCCAGCAGACTAATCGCTAGGGGGACTGAAGCTTTCTTT
CASRLIARGTEAFF
>.|TRBV4-1|.|TRBJ1-5
TGCGCCAGCAGCCAATTTGAGGAGGGCAATCAGCCCCAGCATTTT
CASSQFEEGNQPQHF
>.|TRBV20-1|many|TRBJ1-1
TGCAGTGCTAGGGGGGGGGAAGGGAACACTGAAGCTTTCTTT
CSARGGEGNTEAFF
>TRBD1|TRBV10-2|many|TRBJ1-5
TGCGCCAGCAGGAACAGGGGAGAGGGTCAGCCCCAGCATTTT
CASRNRGEGQPQHF
>.|TRBV12-3/TRBV12-4|.|TRBJ2-2
TGTGCCAGCAGTTTACTAGCCCCCGGGGAGCTGTTTTTT
CASSLLAPGELFF